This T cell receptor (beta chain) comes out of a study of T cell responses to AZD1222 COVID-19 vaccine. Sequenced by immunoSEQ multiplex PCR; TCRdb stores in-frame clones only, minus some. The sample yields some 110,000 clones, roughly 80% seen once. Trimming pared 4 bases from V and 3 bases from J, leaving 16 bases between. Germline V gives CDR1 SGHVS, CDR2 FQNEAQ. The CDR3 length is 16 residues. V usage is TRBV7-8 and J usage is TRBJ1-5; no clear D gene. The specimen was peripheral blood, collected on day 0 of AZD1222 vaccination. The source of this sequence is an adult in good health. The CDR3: CASSSNGIVVNQPQHF. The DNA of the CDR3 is TGTGCCAGCAGCTCGAACGGGATCGTAGTCAATCAGCCCCAGCATTTT.